One sample yielded the 21 T cell receptor beta chains listed below, sequenced in a study of prognosis after radiotherapy for stage I lung cancer. TCR beta CDR3 amplification from genomic DNA was performed by two-round multiplex PCR. Each TRBV and TRBJ gene had its own primer in the first PCR round. One entry per CDR3 protein, called by TCRdb with MiXCR from the multiplex PCR reads. The sample lists around 28,000 distinct CDR3 sequences; about half were seen once. The sample in question was PBMCs, obtained before or after stereotactic body radiation therapy (not recorded which). The receptor set was obtained from a donor at least 50 years old with non-small cell lung cancer.

Ten or more counts support this clonotype. The chain employs TRBV28 and TRBJ2-5, with 7 bases that match TRBD2. The CDR3 length is 17 residues. With V trimmed by 2 bases and J by 7 bases, 16 bases remained unmatched. Germline CDR1 is MDHEN and CDR2 is SYDVKM. Here the CDR3 DNA reads TGTGCCAGCAGTTTAGTGTCTAGCGGTTCCAGTAGGGGGACCCAGTACTTC. Its translation: CASSLVSSGSSRGTQYF.

This clonotype was counted ten times or more. The chain links TRBV20-1 to TRBJ1-4; D remains ambiguous. Trimming left V 0 bases short and J 4 bases short, with 12 bases between. This CDR3 is 15 amino acids long. CDR1 and CDR2 (germline): DFQATT, SNEGSKA (reference sequence). The chain's CDR3 is CSARDPGEDNEKLFF. CDR3 sequence (DNA): TGCAGTGCTAGAGATCCCGGGGAGGATAATGAAAAACTGTTTTTT.

This clonotype was observed at least ten times. The V call is TRBV7-2, the J call TRBJ1-1; D possibly corresponds to TRBD1 (6 bases). CDR1 is SGHTA and CDR2 is FQGNSA in the germline V gene. The V gene lost 1 base and the J gene lost 6 bases, with 12 bases spanning the gap. The CDR3 has 14 amino acids. CDR3 sequence (DNA): TGTGCCAGCAGCTTAGTGGCGGACAGTCCTGAAGCTTTCTTT. Translation: CASSLVADSPEAFF.

This chain links TRBV24-1 with TRBJ2-7; D ambiguous. Trimming cost V 12 bases and J 5 bases, with 13 bases left between them. The germline V gene encodes CDR1 KGHDR and CDR2 SFDVKD. The CDR3 spans 11 residues. The CDR3 DNA reads TGTGCCGCCGGCAAAAGGGACGAGCAGTACTTC. Amino acid sequence: CAAGKRDEQYF.

Only one count was recorded for this clonotype. A far larger clone is only one base removed, so a read error is likely. The CDR3 region has the DNA TGTGCCAGCAGTTACAACCTAGAAAGCTACTATAATTCACCCCTCCACTTT. Translating gives CASSYNLESYYNSPLHF. The chain is built from TRBV6-8 and TRBJ1-6, with no clear D. The CDR3 spans 17 residues. CDR1 is MNHGY and CDR2 is SAAAGT in the germline V gene. The V end was cut by 2 bases, the J end by 3 bases, with 14 bases between.

This clonotype has ten or more counts. The chain carries TRBV2 and TRBJ2-7; 7 bases are a match to TRBD2. CDR1 and CDR2 (germline): SNHLY, FYNNEI. J lost 7 bases, V lost 6 bases, and 15 bases had no gene match. The CDR3 consists of 15 residues. Here the CDR3 reads CASRPPGTISREQYF. Here the CDR3 DNA reads TGTGCCAGCAGACCGCCCGGGACTATTTCTCGTGAGCAGTACTTC.

This clonotype occurred many times. One end of the junction does not line up with germline, which may come from a read error. The chain recombines TRBV18 with TRBJ1-5; D is ambiguous. The CDR3 is 15 residues long. Germline values: CDR1 KGHSH, CDR2 LQKENI. CDR3 coding DNA: TGTGCCAGCCCACCATCCCGGGATAGGAATCAGCCCCAGCATTTT. Translating gives CASPPSRDRNQPQHF.

The chain has TRBV2 and TRBJ2-7; 8 nucleotides align to TRBD2. The V gene end was trimmed by 6 bases and the J gene end by 10 bases; junction bases not matched to a gene: 14. Germline V gene sequence: CDR1 SNHLY, CDR2 FYNNEI. The length of the CDR3 is 14 residues. The CDR3 spells CASRLLAAACDQYF. The DNA for the CDR3 is TGTGCCAGCAGGTTACTAGCGGCGGCCTGCGATCAGTACTTC. Supplemented by reference TRBV2 and TRBJ2-7, the full variable domain reads EPEVTQTPSHQVTQMGQEVILRCVPISNHLYFYWYRQILGQKVEFLVSFYNNEISEKSEIFDDQFSVERPDGSNFTLKIRSTKLEDSAMYFCASRLLAAACDQYFGPGTRLTVT.

The genes are TRBV27 and TRBJ2-2, with TRBD2 matching 7 bases. This CDR3 is 16 amino acids long. Per germline, CDR1 MNHEY and CDR2 SMNVEV (reference sequence). J was trimmed by 1 base and V by 6 bases; bases with no gene match: 8. The CDR3 DNA follows: TGTGCCAGCAGAATGTTAGCGGGCGGGAACACCGGGGAGCTGTTTTTT. Protein sequence: CASRMLAGGNTGELFF.

This clonotype was picked up many times. The chain recombines TRBV5-1 with TRBJ2-5; 7 bases line up with TRBD1. Germline-derived CDR1 and CDR2 are SGHRS and YFSETQ. The CDR3 is 15 amino acids. V lost 4 bases to trimming and J lost 5 bases; unmatched junction nucleotides: 11. The CDR3 nucleotides read TGCGCCAGCAGCGCGCAAGACAGGGCGAGGGAGACCCAGTACTTC. Its translation: CASSAQDRARETQYF.

As concerns this clonotype: The junction shows a germline mismatch at one end, possibly a read error. The rearrangement links TRBV7-2 to TRBJ2-5, with D perhaps being TRBD1 or TRBD2 (5 bases each). Germline lookup yields CDR1 SGHTA and CDR2 FQGNSA. This CDR3 spans 17 amino acids. CDR3 protein: CACSLAHWSPGTETQYF. CDR3 DNA: TGTGCCTGCAGCTTAGCGCATTGGAGTCCGGGGACGGAGACCCAGTACTTC. Variable domain in full (rest from reference TRBV7-2 and TRBJ2-5): GAGVSQSPSNKVTEKGKDVELRCDPISGHTALYWYRQSLGQGLEFLIYFQGNSAPDKSGLPSDRFSAERTGGSVSTLTIQRTQQEDSAVYLCACSLAHWSPGTETQYFGPGTRLLVL.

The sample holds many counts of this clonotype. The V and J genes are TRBV6-2 or TRBV6-3 and TRBJ1-2, with D maybe TRBD1 (5 bases). CDR3 size: 14 residues. The V gene's germline CDR1 is MNHEY and CDR2 SVGEGT. The ends were cut back, 5 bases at V and 8 bases at J, with 18 bases in the middle. This CDR3 reads CASSAGHLYYGYTF. The CDR3 DNA follows: TGTGCCAGCAGTGCAGGACACCTTTATTACGGCTACACCTTC.

This CDR3 is CASSQYRAGNSPLHF. CDR3 nucleotides: TGCGCCAGCAGCCAATATCGGGCAGGTAACTCACCCCTCCACTTT. V and J are TRBV4-1 and TRBJ1-6; D unclear. Germline-derived CDR1 and CDR2 are MGHRA and YSYEKL. This CDR3 is 15 amino acids long. Trimming left V 2 bases short and J 10 bases short, with 15 bases between.

This clonotype was seen at least ten times. The chain recombines TRBV12-3 or TRBV12-4 with TRBJ2-5; TRBD1 might be the D (6 bases). Trimming removed 3 bases from V and 4 bases from J, with 24 bases in between. This CDR3 is 18 amino acids long. CDR3 in DNA: TGTGCCAGCAGTTTTCCCAGGGGTTTGGGACCGGGCCCAGAGACCCAGTACTTC. This encodes CASSFPRGLGPGPETQYF.

This clonotype was observed many times. The rearrangement uses TRBV2 and TRBJ2-4; D possibly corresponds to TRBD2 (6 bases). The CDR3 covers 13 residues. Germline V lookup: CDR1 SNHLY, CDR2 FYNNEI. V was clipped by 5 bases and J by 8 bases, with 13 bases between them. CDR3: CASSLGGRDIQYF. The CDR3 region has the DNA TGTGCCAGCAGTCTGGGGGGTCGGGACATTCAGTACTTC.

A remark on this clonotype: A much larger clone is a single base away; this may be a read error. The rearrangement uses TRBV9 and TRBJ2-7, with a weak D call TRBD1 (5 bases). The V end was cut by 0 bases, the J end by 3 bases, with 7 bases between. This CDR3 is built from 13 residues. Germline V CDR1 and CDR2: SGDLS, YYNGEE. Written as DNA, the CDR3 is TGTGCCAGCAGCGTAGAGGGGTGCTACGAGCAGTACTTC. It is translated as CASSVEGCYEQYF.

V usage is TRBV7-9 and J usage is TRBJ2-6; 8 bases align to TRBD2. Germline V gene data show CDR1 as SEHNR and CDR2 as FQNEAQ (reference sequence). The CDR3 runs 16 residues. V was clipped by 7 bases and J by 6 bases; unmatched bases: 11. Here the CDR3 reads CASIFSAGVVANVLTF. The CDR3 region has the DNA TGTGCCAGCATCTTTTCAGCGGGAGTTGTGGCCAACGTCCTGACTTTC.

About this clonotype: A read error is likely here: a far larger clone is one base away. The chain uses TRBV7-9 and TRBJ2-1, with D possibly TRBD1 on 5 matching bases. This CDR3 has 14 amino acids. Trimming shortened V by 3 bases and J by 4 bases, and 10 bases separated the two germline ends. The V gene's germline CDR1 is SEHNR and CDR2 FQNEAQ (reference sequence). CDR3 nucleotides: TGTGCCAGCAGCTTCCAGGGTTGGTACAATGAGCAGTTCTTC. It specifies CASSFQGWYNEQFF.

The J gene is TRBJ1-6, the V gene TRBV6-2 or TRBV6-3; no definite D call. Germline values: CDR1 MNHEY, CDR2 SVGEGT. The CDR3 length is 14 residues. The V end was cut by 2 bases, the J end by 7 bases, with 9 bases between. The CDR3 region is CASSYIGRNSPLHF. The CDR3 nucleotides are TGTGCCAGCAGTTACATTGGGCGAAATTCACCCCTCCACTTT.

In its sample, this clonotype was seen many times. This rearrangement joins TRBV7-2 to TRBJ2-2; D gene ambiguous. The CDR3 is 16 amino acids. The V end was cut by 7 bases, the J end by 1 base, with 16 bases between. Germline loops: CDR1 SGHTA, CDR2 FQGNSA. Here the CDR3 reads CASKWGVTLNTGELFF. The CDR3 region has the DNA TGTGCCAGCAAGTGGGGTGTAACTCTGAACACCGGGGAGCTGTTTTTT.

This clonotype was seen many times. J is TRBJ1-5 and V is TRBV5-5; 12 nucleotides match TRBD1. The CDR3 has 15 residues. Unmatched junction bases numbered 5, after V lost 4 bases and J lost 6 bases. CDR1 and CDR2 (germline): SGHKS, YYEKEE (reference sequence). The DNA for the CDR3 is TGTGCCAGCAGCCAAGGGACAGGGGGCGGTCAGCCCCAGCATTTT. Translating it yields CASSQGTGGGQPQHF.